Listed below are T cell receptor beta chains from one sample, sequenced in a study of vaccination and CD4 T cells after COVID-19. TCRdb itself ran the PCR reads through MiXCR, one entry per CDR3 protein. The sample carries over 20,000 distinct CDR3 sequences, 30% to 35% recorded once. Antigen specificity for these receptors is unknown. The specimen was CD4+ T cells from blood, cultured in vitro, collected about 7 months after SARS-CoV-2 vaccination. Receptor source: a human donor who had recovered from COVID-19. The CDR3 runs from the conserved cysteine through the conserved F or W. A D gene is named only where the DNA matches it firmly. The size entry is marked missing in some rows and otherwise reads once, few, many or a size class.

TRBV7-6	medium-sized	.	TRBJ1-1	CASSSGPNTEAFF	TGTGCCAGCAGCTCGGGACCGAACACTGAAGCTTTCTTT
TRBV24-1	.	.	TRBJ2-7	CATQGPGVDEQYF	TGTGCCACCCAGGGACCCGGTGTTGACGAGCAGTACTTC
TRBV5-4	.	.	TRBJ2-5	CASSFWAETQYF	TGTGCCAGCAGCTTTTGGGCAGAGACCCAGTACTTC
TRBV27	.	TRBD1	TRBJ2-7	CASSLSRSWTGVPGYEQYF	TGTGCCAGCAGTTTATCGCGCTCTTGGACAGGGGTCCCGGGGTACGAGCAGTACTTC
TRBV20-1	.	.	TRBJ1-2	CSARETLRSGRYGYTF	TGCAGTGCTAGGGAAACGCTAAGGTCGGGGCGTTATGGCTACACCTTC
TRBV7-6	.	.	TRBJ2-1	CASSSRYRRGANEQFF	TGTGCCAGCAGCTCCCGTTATCGTAGGGGGGCGAATGAGCAGTTCTTC
TRBV10-3	.	.	TRBJ2-5	CAISESTPSGEETQYF	TGTGCCATCAGTGAGTCGACTCCCAGCGGAGAAGAGACCCAGTACTTC
TRBV6-1	medium-sized	TRBD2	TRBJ2-1	CASQLQGLAGGEQFF	TGTGCCAGCCAACTGCAGGGACTAGCGGGAGGTGAGCAGTTCTTC
TRBV20-1	few	.	TRBJ1-2	CSKPSTRSGDGYTF	TGCAGCAAACCCTCAACGCGGTCGGGTGATGGCTACACCTTC
TRBV20-1	few	TRBD2	TRBJ2-3	CSARQLAGGPDTQYF	TGCAGTGCGCGCCAACTAGCGGGAGGGCCAGATACGCAGTATTTT
TRBV28	few	.	TRBJ2-5	CAVQGTQETQYF	TGTGCCGTCCAGGGGACGCAAGAGACCCAGTACTTC
TRBV7-2	medium-sized	TRBD1	TRBJ2-5	CASSRQGLLETQYF	TGTGCCAGCAGCCGACAGGGATTGCTGGAGACCCAGTACTTC
TRBV20-1	.	.	TRBJ2-5	CSARRGGNQLGETQYF	TGCAGTGCTAGAAGGGGGGGGAATCAATTGGGGGAGACCCAGTACTTC
TRBV28	.	.	TRBJ1-2	CASRPSLGRAYGYTF	TGTGCCAGCAGACCCTCCCTGGGCAGGGCCTATGGCTACACCTTC
TRBV28	.	.	TRBJ2-3	CASSRWWAGKHTDTQYF	TGTGCCAGCAGCCGTTGGTGGGCGGGAAAGCACACAGATACGCAGTATTTT
TRBV20-1	few	.	TRBJ1-1	CSARTPIFGYTEAFF	TGCAGTGCTAGGACACCGATCTTCGGGTACACTGAAGCTTTCTTT
TRBV7-9	few	.	TRBJ2-3	CASSLPGSDTQYF	TGTGCCAGCAGCCTCCCAGGGTCAGATACGCAGTATTTT
TRBV20-1	.	.	TRBJ2-3	CSARGVRGIVSTDTQYF	TGCAGTGCCCGAGGGGTGCGGGGAATCGTAAGCACAGATACGCAGTATTTT
TRBV20-1	few	.	TRBJ1-5	CSARELGRNSYSNQPQHF	TGCAGTGCTAGGGAGCTAGGCCGCAATAGCTATAGCAATCAGCCCCAGCATTTT
TRBV19	.	TRBD1	TRBJ1-5	CASSTQLTGLNQPQHF	TGTGCCAGTAGTACCCAACTGACAGGGCTCAATCAGCCCCAGCATTTT
TRBV29-1	.	TRBD1	TRBJ1-2	CSVQSTGWGFYGYTF	TGCAGCGTGCAATCGACAGGGTGGGGATTCTATGGCTACACCTTC
TRBV28	once	.	TRBJ2-7	CASSLVLGEQYF	TGTGCCAGCAGTTTAGTTTTAGGCGAGCAGTACTTC
TRBV20-1	few	.	TRBJ1-5	CSARGQEPQPQHF	TGCAGTGCTAGAGGACAAGAACCCCAGCCCCAGCATTTT
TRBV28	.	.	TRBJ1-2	CASTADRYGYTF	TGTGCCAGCACCGCGGATCGGTATGGCTACACCTTC
TRBV20-1	few	.	TRBJ1-1	CSARSGGSRTEAFF	TGCAGTGCTAGATCGGGGGGGAGTCGGACTGAAGCTTTCTTT
TRBV24-1	.	.	TRBJ2-7	CATSDPTRYSSYEQYF	TGTGCCACCAGTGACCCGACTCGATACAGCTCCTACGAGCAGTACTTC
TRBV6-1	.	TRBD1	TRBJ2-7	CAVLRDSSYEQYF	TGTGCCGTACTTAGGGACAGCTCCTACGAGCAGTACTTC
TRBV10-3	.	.	TRBJ2-6	CAISEGSGANVLTF	TGTGCCATCAGTGAGGGCTCTGGGGCCAACGTCCTGACTTTC
TRBV15	few	TRBD1	TRBJ1-6	CATSSPGQPLVLHF	TGTGCCACCAGCAGCCCGGGACAGCCCCTTGTCCTCCACTTT
TRBV7-8	once	.	TRBJ2-1	CASSPSDPGAYNEQFF	TGTGCCAGCAGCCCTAGCGACCCAGGCGCCTACAATGAGCAGTTCTTC
TRBV7-2	few	.	TRBJ2-5	CASSLGPGAQYF	TGTGCCAGCAGCTTAGGCCCAGGGGCCCAGTACTTC
TRBV4-1	few	.	TRBJ2-3	CASGGESGTDTQYF	TGCGCCAGCGGAGGGGAGTCGGGCACAGATACGCAGTATTTT
TRBV20-1	.	TRBD1	TRBJ1-2	CSALRQGAHGYTF	TGCAGTGCTTTACGACAGGGAGCACATGGCTACACCTTC
TRBV6-2/TRBV6-3	.	.	TRBJ2-5	CASRSRGGAETQYF	TGTGCCAGCAGGAGCAGGGGGGGGGCGGAGACCCAGTACTTC
TRBV15	.	.	TRBJ2-4	CATSRELFPGDIQYF	TGTGCCACCAGCAGAGAGCTCTTTCCGGGGGACATTCAGTACTTC
TRBV10-2	.	.	TRBJ1-5	CASSKAGSGQPQHF	TGCGCCAGCAGTAAAGCAGGGTCAGGTCAGCCCCAGCATTTT
TRBV27	.	.	TRBJ2-7	CASSLGVRYEQYF	TGTGCCAGCAGTTTGGGGGTCCGCTACGAGCAGTACTTC
TRBV28	.	.	TRBJ1-1	CASTLAGNTEAFF	TGTGCCAGCACCCTCGCTGGGAACACTGAAGCTTTCTTT
TRBV29-1	.	.	TRBJ2-7	CSVGGSIGLAEQYF	TGCAGCGTTGGGGGGTCTATAGGGTTAGCCGAGCAGTACTTC
TRBV7-2	medium-sized	TRBD2	TRBJ2-5	CASSHPGLVSLEETQYF	TGTGCCAGCAGCCATCCGGGACTAGTATCTCTAGAAGAGACCCAGTACTTC
TRBV6-1	.	TRBD2	TRBJ2-1	CASSPDLAGGNEQFF	TGTGCCAGCAGCCCAGACTTAGCGGGAGGCAATGAGCAGTTCTTC
TRBV10-3	.	.	TRBJ1-2	CAISRVGVNYGYTF	TGTGCCATCAGCAGGGTGGGGGTAAACTATGGCTACACCTTC
TRBV20-1	few	.	TRBJ2-5	CSATNRGGKETQYF	TGCAGTGCTACAAACAGGGGGGGGAAAGAGACCCAGTACTTC
TRBV7-8	.	TRBD2	TRBJ2-2	CASSSYRTRSGELFF	TGTGCCAGCAGCTCATACAGGACTAGGTCCGGGGAGCTGTTTTTT
TRBV20-1	.	TRBD1	TRBJ1-6	CSAQNTGVASNSPLHF	TGCAGTGCCCAAAACACAGGGGTCGCAAGTAATTCACCCCTCCACTTT
TRBV10-2	.	.	TRBJ2-7	CASTPAGSVYEQYF	TGCGCCAGCACCCCGGCGGGCTCGGTCTACGAGCAGTACTTC
TRBV28	.	.	TRBJ2-7	CASSGPLTGLRYEQYF	TGTGCCAGCAGTGGCCCGTTGACAGGACTAAGGTACGAGCAGTACTTC
TRBV4-1	.	.	TRBJ2-5	CASSQLVEETQYF	TGCGCCAGCAGCCAATTAGTGGAGGAGACCCAGTACTTC
TRBV9	few	TRBD2	TRBJ2-5	CASSVAGGVLQYF	TGTGCCAGCAGCGTGGCGGGAGGGGTACTTCAGTACTTC
TRBV20-1	medium-sized	.	TRBJ1-5	CSAREGGGEGQPQHF	TGCAGTGCTAGAGAGGGGGGGGGCGAGGGTCAGCCCCAGCATTTT
TRBV29-1	.	.	TRBJ2-7	CSARGTPTYEQYF	TGCAGCGCCCGCGGGACACCGACCTACGAGCAGTACTTC